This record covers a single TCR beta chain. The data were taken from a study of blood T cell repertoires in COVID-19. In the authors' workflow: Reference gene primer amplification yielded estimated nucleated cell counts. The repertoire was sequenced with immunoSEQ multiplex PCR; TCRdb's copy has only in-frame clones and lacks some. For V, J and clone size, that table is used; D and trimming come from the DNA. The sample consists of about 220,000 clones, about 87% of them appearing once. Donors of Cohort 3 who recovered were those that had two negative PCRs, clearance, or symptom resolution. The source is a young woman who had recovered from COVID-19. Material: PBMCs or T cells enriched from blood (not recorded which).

CDR3 region: CASSFLAGPLDEQFF. As DNA, the CDR3 is TGTGCCAGCAGTTTCCTAGCGGGTCCCCTAGATGAGCAGTTCTTC. This rearrangement joins TRBV27 to TRBJ2-1, with TRBD2 matching 8 bases. V dropped 3 bases and J dropped 8; count of bases not matched to a gene: 9. The germline gives CDR1 MNHEY, CDR2 SMNVEV (reference sequence). This CDR3 comprises 15 residues.